This TCR beta chain derives from a study of T cells after posttransplantation cyclophosphamide. Peripheral blood was collected from the related graft donor on the marrow donation day. Data came from immunoSEQ multiplex PCR; TCRdb stores just in-frame clones and leaves some out. There are roughly 7,300 clones in the sample; 75% to 95% occur only once, and 3.9% lies in the top ten. For this clone: The antigen is unknown.

Findings and caveats of the study: TRB overlap between skin or GI tissue T cells and blood was limited.

CDR3 size: 16 residues. Unmatched junction bases numbered 6, after V lost 0 bases and J lost 3 bases. CDR1 and CDR2 from the germline V gene are SGHDT and YYEEEE. The sequencing input was CD4+ T cells sorted from blood. The chain combines TRBV5-6 with TRBJ1-2, with 9 bases fitting TRBD1. The sequence was obtained from a woman between 45 and 60 years old in good health and a related stem cell transplant donor. The CDR3 sequence: CASSLVGQGNHYGYTF. CDR3 in DNA: TGTGCCAGCAGCTTGGTTGGACAGGGGAATCACTATGGCTACACCTTC. Drawing the rest from reference TRBV5-6 and TRBJ1-2, the complete variable domain is DAGVTQSPTHLIKTRGQQVTLRCSPKSGHDTVSWYQQALGQGPQFIFQYYEEEERQRGNFPDRFSGHQFPNYSSELNVNALLLGDSALYLCASSLVGQGNHYGYTFGSGTRLTVV.